Below are 5 T cell receptor beta chains sequenced from a single sample in a study of neurological immune-mediated disorders. TCRdb re-analysed the 5' RACE reads in MiXCR, keeping a single row per CDR3 protein. The sample has approximately 48,000 distinct CDR3 sequences; approximately 15% are singletons. Specimen: PBMCs. The receptor source for this set is a man aged 55 to 69 in good health.

At least ten counts were recorded for this clonotype. V gene TRBV20-1 combines with J gene TRBJ2-3; 8 positions agree with TRBD2. Germline V gene lookup returns CDR1 DFQATT and CDR2 SNEGSKA (reference sequence). The CDR3 is 15 amino acids. The trim removed 6 bases at V and 2 bases at J, leaving 10 bases unmatched. The CDR3 bases are TGCAGTGCCGGGGGGGAGGGCCGGGTCACAGATACGCAGTATTTT. As protein: CSAGGEGRVTDTQYF.

As for this clonotype: A junction boundary mismatches the germline segment, possibly from a read error. This chain connects TRBV7-7 to TRBJ2-5; 9 bases agree with TRBD2. The V gene's germline CDR1 is SSHAT and CDR2 FNYEAQ (reference sequence). This CDR3 contains 16 residues. In DNA form, the CDR3 reads TGTGCTAGCAGCGATAACCAAGCGGGAGGTTCCGAGACCCAGTACTTC. Translation gives CASSDNQAGGSETQYF. Based on the CDR3 plus reference TRBV7-7 and TRBJ2-5, the full variable domain is GAGVSQSPRYKVTKRGQDVTLRCDPISSHATLYWYQQALGQGPEFLTYFNYEAQPDKSGLPSDRFSAERPEGSISTLTIQRTEQRDSAMYRCASSDNQAGGSETQYFGPGTRLLVL.

This clonotype was counted at least ten times. J is TRBJ2-3 and V is TRBV20-1, with TRBD2 matching 7 bases. V shed 3 bases, J shed 0 bases, and the junction held 6 bases outside the gene matches. Germline V gives CDR1 DFQATT, CDR2 SNEGSKA (reference sequence). The CDR3 runs 15 residues. As DNA, the CDR3 is TGCAGTGCTAGGGCTAGCGGATCTAGCACAGATACGCAGTATTTT. Its translation: CSARASGSSTDTQYF.

In its sample, this clonotype was seen many times. V and J are TRBV7-8 and TRBJ1-6, with D possibly TRBD1 on 6 matching bases. The CDR3 is 15 amino acids. The V end lost 2 bases, the J end lost 9 bases, and 14 bases lay between the germline ends. Germline-derived CDR1 and CDR2 are SGHVS and FQNEAQ. The CDR3 DNA sequence: TGTGCCAGCAGCTTAAGGGGGGGAACCCCTTCACCCCTCCACTTT. Its translation is CASSLRGGTPSPLHF.

This clonotype was picked up many times. The J gene is TRBJ1-4, the V gene TRBV5-1; no definite D call. With 0 bases removed from V and 2 bases from J, the gap between germline ends came to 14 bases. The germline V gene has CDR1 SGHRS and CDR2 YFSETQ. The CDR3 consists of 17 residues. DNA for the CDR3: TGCGCCAGCAGCTTGGCCTCCGTGAGGAAGACTAATGAAAAACTGTTTTTT. It yields the protein CASSLASVRKTNEKLFF.